This entry lists 8 T cell receptor beta chains sequenced from one sample in a study of T-cell reconstitution after alpha-beta-depleted transplantation in children. TCRbeta library construction was performed incorporating unique molecular identifiers. One entry per CDR3 protein results from TCRdb running MiXCR on the PCR reads. The data hold about 210,000 distinct CDR3 sequences, with around a sixth observed a single time. Sequences were derived from PBMCs, mostly from graft donor cells, sampled 360 days after TCRalphabeta/CD19-depleted stem cell transplant. The receptors originated from a male patient under 10 years old who had a stem cell transplant for acute lymphoblastic leukemia, so the T cells may come from the graft donor.

The chain recombines TRBV14 with TRBJ2-7; D is possibly TRBD1 (5 bases). Germline assignment: CDR1 SGHDN and CDR2 FVKESK. The CDR3 is 15 residues long. The ends were cut back, 1 base at V and 3 bases at J, with 13 bases in the middle. CDR3 bases: TGTGCCAGCAGCCAAGGTTTCCACAGGATCTACGAGCAGTACTTC. Amino acid sequence: CASSQGFHRIYEQYF.

In its sample, this clonotype was seen many times. J is TRBJ2-7 and V is TRBV6-5, with a weak D call TRBD2 (6 bases). The CDR3 covers 15 residues. Trimming took off 2 bases at V and 0 bases at J, with 11 bases between the two ends. Germline V gene data show CDR1 as MNHEY and CDR2 as SVGAGI. The CDR3 sequence: CASSYAGLGSYEQYF. The CDR3 DNA reads TGTGCCAGCAGTTACGCGGGATTGGGCTCCTACGAGCAGTACTTC.

The rearrangement uses TRBV7-2 and TRBJ2-1; 8 bases align to TRBD1. This CDR3 comprises 15 residues. The germline V gene has CDR1 SGHTA and CDR2 FQGNSA. With V trimmed by 8 bases and J by 4 bases, 10 bases remained unmatched. The CDR3 loop reads CASRRGQGIYNEQFF. The CDR3, as DNA: TGTGCCAGCCGCCGCGGACAGGGCATATACAATGAGCAGTTCTTC.

DNA for the CDR3: TGCGCCAGCAGCCAAGATCCGGCCCTAGGCACGCAGTATTTT. Amino acid sequence: CASSQDPALGTQYF. This rearrangement joins TRBV4-3 to TRBJ2-3; D uncertain. Trimming took 0 bases from V and 9 from J, leaving 13 bases between them. Germline-derived CDR1 and CDR2 are LGHNA and YSLEER. CDR3 length: 14 residues.

The chain joins TRBV4-1 to TRBJ2-3, with D possibly TRBD1 on 6 matching bases. This CDR3 is 18 amino acids long. CDR1 and CDR2 (germline): MGHRA, YSYEKL. V shed 4 bases and J shed 2 bases, with 22 bases lying between them. This chain's CDR3 is CASSPYLRQVKNTDTQYF. The CDR3 bases are TGCGCCAGCAGCCCTTACCTAAGACAGGTCAAGAACACAGATACGCAGTATTTT.

Only a few counts were recorded for this clonotype. This chain uses TRBV4-3 with TRBJ1-1; D is unclear. With 0 bases removed from V and 0 bases from J, the gap between germline ends came to 11 bases. The CDR3 has 16 residues. Per the germline V gene, CDR1 is LGHNA and CDR2 is YSLEER. The CDR3 region has the DNA TGCGCCAGCAGCCAAGATTTTTCGTCGGTGAACACTGAAGCTTTCTTT. Protein product: CASSQDFSSVNTEAFF.

The sample holds a few counts of this clonotype. The CDR3 reads CASSSGQGHYGYTF. CDR3 sequence (DNA): TGTGCCAGCAGTTCGGGACAGGGCCACTATGGCTACACCTTC. The rearrangement links TRBV12-3 or TRBV12-4 to TRBJ1-2; 9 nucleotides agree with TRBD1. J gave up 3 bases and V 4 bases, and 3 bases lay outside the gene matches. The CDR3 has 14 amino acids.

This clonotype came up a few times. The gene calls are TRBV27 and TRBJ1-2; D not certain. Germline lookup yields CDR1 MNHEY and CDR2 SMNVEV (reference sequence). The V end lost 4 bases, the J end lost 6 bases, and 12 bases lay between the germline ends. This CDR3 is 13 amino acids long. CDR3 loop: CASSSIGFDGYTF. For the CDR3, the DNA is TGTGCCAGCAGTTCGATCGGGTTTGATGGCTACACCTTC.